These 30 T cell receptor beta chains were all obtained from the same sample, sequenced in a study of post-analysis software for immune sequencing data. General study points: TRBV segments more frequent in patients than in controls numbered roughly 5 and included TRBV5-6, TRBV5-1 and TRBV20-1.

For these TCRs, the target antigens are not known. Every TCR beta cDNA library bore unique molecular identifiers. TCRdb redid the calling of the PCR reads with MiXCR, one entry per CDR3 protein. This table holds about 810,000 distinct CDR3 sequences, approximately 50% found once. The specimen sequenced was blood. The receptors stem from a girl aged 10 to 17 with multiple sclerosis.

This clonotype was picked up a small number of times. The J gene is TRBJ2-5, the V gene TRBV29-1, with D possibly being TRBD1 or TRBD2 (5 bases each). CDR3 size: 15 residues. The V gene's germline CDR1 is SQVTM and CDR2 ANQGSEA. The V and J ends lost 5 bases and 5 bases respectively, with 21 bases between them. CDR3 sequence: CSVKSSGLVWETQYF. The CDR3 region has the DNA TGCAGCGTTAAGAGCTCGGGGCTGGTTTGGGAGACCCAGTACTTC.

The rearrangement uses TRBV27 and TRBJ1-2; D gene unclear. The V gene's germline CDR1 is MNHEY and CDR2 SMNVEV (reference sequence). V lost 2 bases to trimming and J lost 4 bases, with 8 bases between them. This CDR3 spans 13 amino acids. DNA of the CDR3: TGTGCCAGCAGTTTAATCTCTGGCTATGGCTACACCTTC. Translated: CASSLISGYGYTF.

V and J are TRBV20-1 and TRBJ2-1, with TRBD2 matching over 9 bases. This CDR3 has 16 amino acids. Germline V gene data show CDR1 as DFQATT and CDR2 as SNEGSKA (reference sequence). J was trimmed by 7 bases and V by 0 bases; bases with no gene match: 10. CDR3 DNA sequence: TGCAGTGCTAGAGATCTATGGCTAGCGGGGCGGAATGAGCAGTTCTTC. This translates into CSARDLWLAGRNEQFF.

The CDR3 DNA reads TGTGCCAGCAGTTTAGGTACCGGGACAGGGATAGAAAAACTGTTTTTT. Translation gives CASSLGTGTGIEKLFF. The chain employs TRBV12-3 or TRBV12-4 and TRBJ1-4; 9 bases agree with TRBD1. Losses at the gene ends were 1 base for V and 8 bases for J; bases not matched to a gene: 8. The CDR3 covers 16 residues.

This clonotype was seen a single time. The chain employs TRBV4-1 and TRBJ2-7, with 9 bases fitting TRBD1. The J segment lost 3 bases and the V segment lost 5 bases, leaving 8 bases of the junction unmatched. The V gene's germline CDR1 is MGHRA and CDR2 YSYEKL. CDR3 length equals 15 residues. The CDR3 loop is CASSVGTGISYEQYF. The CDR3 DNA sequence: TGCGCCAGCAGCGTAGGGACAGGGATCAGCTACGAGCAGTACTTC.

The chain links TRBV20-1 to TRBJ2-3; D possibly corresponds to TRBD2 (6 bases). V lost 6 bases to trimming and J lost 2 bases, with 24 bases between them. The V gene's germline CDR1 is DFQATT and CDR2 SNEGSKA (reference sequence). The length of the CDR3 is 17 residues. The CDR3 DNA is TGCAGTGCACGACCCCCGGCGGGGACGGTTATCACAGATACGCAGTATTTT. It is translated as CSARPPAGTVITDTQYF.

This chain uses TRBV20-1 with TRBJ2-4; D call uncertain. The V gene's germline CDR1 is DFQATT and CDR2 SNEGSKA (reference sequence). V was cut by 5 bases and J by 1 base, with 15 bases left in between. This CDR3 region has 15 residues. CDR3 sequence (DNA): TGCAGTGCTCCCGAGTCAACCGGGGCCAAAAACATTCAGTACTTC. It translates to CSAPESTGAKNIQYF.

The CDR3 nucleotides read TGTGCCAGCAGCCAAGTGGACAGGGGTCGCGGCAATCAGCCCCAGCATTTT. It specifies CASSQVDRGRGNQPQHF. The chain has TRBV4-2 and TRBJ1-5, with 9 bases lining up with TRBD1. Germline V gene data show CDR1 as LGHNA and CDR2 as YNFKEQ. The CDR3 loop spans 17 amino acids. V lost 1 base and J lost 2; bases outside the gene matches: 6.

The gene calls are TRBV10-3 and TRBJ2-5; tentative D call: TRBD1 (6 bases). The closer fit of TRBJ2-7 to the DNA end suggests the J call may be wrong. The CDR3 is 14 residues long. Germline V gene lookup returns CDR1 ENHRY and CDR2 SYGVKD. CDR3 bases: TGTGCCATCACCCAGGACAGCGAACTCTACGAGCAGTACTTC. Residues: CAITQDSELYEQYF.

This rearrangement joins TRBV29-1 to TRBJ2-5; D remains ambiguous. The V end lost 2 bases, the J end lost 0 bases, and 13 bases lay between the germline ends. In germline, CDR1 is SQVTM, CDR2 ANQGSEA. The CDR3 sequence is 15 residues long. The CDR3 DNA follows: TGCAGCGTTGAAAATTGGGCAAAAGACCAAGAGACCCAGTACTTC. It yields the protein CSVENWAKDQETQYF.

In this sample, this clonotype turned up a few times. J is TRBJ2-3 and V is TRBV25-1; tentative D call: TRBD2 (5 bases). Trimming cost V 2 bases and J 1 base, with 10 bases left between them. This CDR3 spans 15 amino acids. CDR1 and CDR2 (germline): MGHDK, SYGVNS. The CDR3 protein is CASSEAVRGTDTQYF. DNA for the CDR3: TGTGCCAGCAGTGAAGCGGTGAGGGGCACAGATACGCAGTATTTT.

The V gene is TRBV7-9, the J gene TRBJ2-1; a weak D match, TRBD2 (5 bases). This CDR3 spans 16 amino acids. Germline CDR1 is SEHNR and CDR2 is FQNEAQ (reference sequence). The V and J ends lost 5 bases and 4 bases respectively, with 18 bases between them. The CDR3 DNA reads TGTGCCAGCAGCGAGTCGGGCGGACGGGGTTACAATGAGCAGTTCTTC. This translates into CASSESGGRGYNEQFF.

V usage is TRBV7-9 and J usage is TRBJ2-1; 9 bases agree with TRBD1. Unmatched junction bases numbered 12, after V lost 6 bases and J lost 12 bases. Germline V gene sequence: CDR1 SEHNR, CDR2 FQNEAQ (reference sequence). The CDR3 consists of 14 residues. CDR3 bases: TGTGCCAGCAGGTCAGGGACAGGGCCGGATGGGCAGTTCTTC. Translation gives CASRSGTGPDGQFF.

On this clonotype: A much bigger clone sits one base away, suggesting this may be a read error. This chain links TRBV20-1 with TRBJ2-5; either TRBD1 or TRBD2 may fit D (5 bases each). The CDR3 extends over 14 amino acids. Germline V CDR1 and CDR2: DFQATT, SNEGSKA (reference sequence). V was shortened by 5 bases and J by 1 base, with 14 bases between the two germline ends. CDR3 sequence (DNA): TGCAGTGCTGGGGGTGACAGTCTCCAAGAGACCCAGTACTTC. Amino acid sequence: CSAGGDSLQETQYF.

V is TRBV5-1 and J is TRBJ1-5; no clear D gene. The V end was cut by 2 bases, the J end by 1 base, with 10 bases between. Germline CDR1 and CDR2: SGHRS and YFSETQ. The CDR3 is 15 residues long. CDR3 in DNA: TGCGCCAGCAGCTTTGGTCCCGGGAGCAATCAGCCCCAGCATTTT. This sequence encodes CASSFGPGSNQPQHF.

CDR3 sequence: CSASRGSRETQYF. The CDR3 DNA is TGCAGTGCTAGCCGGGGTAGTAGAGAGACCCAGTACTTC. The chain links TRBV20-1 to TRBJ2-5; D possibly corresponds to TRBD2 (5 bases). CDR1 and CDR2 from the germline V gene are DFQATT and SNEGSKA (reference sequence). Trimming took 3 bases from V and 4 from J, leaving 12 bases between them. The CDR3 runs 13 residues.

This clonotype was recorded many times. This chain uses TRBV27 with TRBJ2-4; D gene unclear. The germline CDR1 and CDR2 sequences are MNHEY and SMNVEV (reference sequence). The V end lost 5 bases, the J end lost 1 base, and 12 bases lay between the germline ends. The CDR3 consists of 15 residues. The CDR3 sequence: CASSPITEAKNIQYF. The CDR3 DNA reads TGTGCCAGCAGTCCCATAACAGAGGCCAAAAACATTCAGTACTTC.

This rearrangement joins TRBV24-1 to TRBJ2-1, with TRBD1 matching 8 bases. J lost 5 bases, V lost 6 bases, and 5 bases had no gene match. There are 14 residues in the CDR3. Germline CDR1 KGHDR, CDR2 SFDVKD. CDR3 nucleotide sequence: TGTGCCACCAGTAGGACAGGGCGCAACAATGAGCAGTTCTTC. Protein: CATSRTGRNNEQFF.

The J gene is TRBJ2-2, the V gene TRBV5-1; the match to TRBD1 covers 8 bases. The V gene end was trimmed by 5 bases and the J gene end by 6 bases; junction bases not matched to a gene: 3. Looked up from germline, CDR1 is SGHRS and CDR2 is YFSETQ. The CDR3 is 13 amino acids. CDR3 bases: TGCGCCAGCAGGACAGGGGACGCCGGGGAGCTGTTTTTT. It yields the protein CASRTGDAGELFF.

This rearrangement joins TRBV20-1 to TRBJ2-1, with 13 bases matching TRBD2. Germline CDR1 reads DFQATT; CDR2 reads SNEGSKA (reference sequence). The CDR3 runs to 16 residues. Losses at the gene ends were 0 bases for V and 13 bases for J; bases not matched to a gene: 12. This chain's CDR3 is CSARDRSGTSGMVQFF. The CDR3 DNA is TGCAGTGCTAGAGATAGGTCCGGGACTAGCGGGATGGTACAGTTCTTC.

V usage is TRBV20-1 and J usage is TRBJ2-1, with TRBD1 identical over 9 bases. Germline trimming cut 0 bases from V and 4 bases from J; bases unmatched to any gene: 4. Germline V gives CDR1 DFQATT, CDR2 SNEGSKA (reference sequence). The CDR3 is made up of 15 amino acids. CDR3 region: CSARDPGQGYNEQFF. For the CDR3, the DNA is TGCAGTGCTAGAGACCCGGGACAGGGATACAATGAGCAGTTCTTC.

V and J are TRBV27 and TRBJ2-6, with D perhaps assigned TRBD1 or TRBD2 (6 bases each). This CDR3 region has 15 residues. V lost 5 bases to trimming and J lost 4 bases, with 12 bases between them. Germline lookup yields CDR1 MNHEY and CDR2 SMNVEV (reference sequence). The CDR3 here is CASSPRGQGANVLTF. CDR3 bases: TGTGCCAGCAGTCCCCGGGGGCAAGGGGCCAACGTCCTGACTTTC.

The V and J genes are TRBV10-3 and TRBJ1-3; D not certain. The germline V gene has CDR1 ENHRY and CDR2 SYGVKD. Trimming removed 5 bases from V and 2 bases from J, with 13 bases in between. CDR3 length: 15 residues. Here the CDR3 reads CAISSSGNAGNTIYF. The CDR3 DNA reads as TGTGCCATCAGTTCAAGCGGAAATGCTGGAAACACCATATATTTT.

The rearrangement uses TRBV5-1 and TRBJ2-5; tentatively, D is TRBD2 (6 bases). CDR3 length equals 14 residues. CDR1 and CDR2 from the germline V gene are SGHRS and YFSETQ. V lost 1 base to trimming and J lost 5 bases, with 12 bases between them. The CDR3 protein is CASSLFSGTETQYF. Written as DNA, the CDR3 is TGCGCCAGCAGCTTGTTTTCGGGGACTGAGACCCAGTACTTC.

V usage is TRBV20-1 and J usage is TRBJ1-1; D may be TRBD1 (5 bases). With 0 bases removed from V and 5 bases from J, the gap between germline ends came to 10 bases. Germline V gene data show CDR1 as DFQATT and CDR2 as SNEGSKA (reference sequence). This CDR3 comprises 13 residues. DNA of the CDR3: TGCAGTGCTAGAGATGGGGGGGAAACTGAAGCTTTCTTT. This sequence encodes CSARDGGETEAFF.

Of note for this clonotype: Relative to the germline gene, one junction end is altered; a read error may explain this. This sequence joins TRBV7-7 and TRBJ2-5, with 9 positions matching TRBD2. Germline V gene data show CDR1 as SSHAT and CDR2 as FNYEAQ (reference sequence). The CDR3 is 18 amino acids. This CDR3 reads CASSLDLASGTSYETQYF. For the CDR3, the DNA is TGTGCTAGCAGCTTAGACTTGGCTAGCGGGACTAGCTATGAGACCCAGTACTTC. Full variable domain (outside the CDR3, taken from reference TRBV7-7 and TRBJ2-5): GAGVSQSPRYKVTKRGQDVTLRCDPISSHATLYWYQQALGQGPEFLTYFNYEAQPDKSGLPSDRFSAERPEGSISTLTIQRTEQRDSAMYRCASSLDLASGTSYETQYFGPGTRLLVL.

This clonotype was seen more than once but under ten times. The chain links TRBV12-3 or TRBV12-4 to TRBJ2-4; 9 positions agree with TRBD1. This CDR3 comprises 14 residues. With V trimmed by 6 bases and J by 7 bases, 7 bases remained unmatched. The DNA of the CDR3 is TGTGCCAGCAGCCCCGGGACAGGGTCTAACATTCAGTACTTC. This encodes CASSPGTGSNIQYF.

The chain is built from TRBV14 and TRBJ2-1, with unresolved D. V gave up 3 bases and J gave up 6 bases, with 12 bases separating them. Germline V gene data show CDR1 as SGHDN and CDR2 as FVKESK. The CDR3 extends over 14 amino acids. CDR3 sequence reads: CASSQISELNEQFF. As DNA, the CDR3 is TGTGCCAGCAGCCAGATATCGGAACTCAATGAGCAGTTCTTC.

The chain links TRBV10-3 to TRBJ2-5; the match to TRBD1 covers 8 bases. The CDR3 runs to 17 residues. The trim removed 2 bases at V and 1 base at J, leaving 9 bases unmatched. Germline V gene lookup returns CDR1 ENHRY and CDR2 SYGVKD. CDR3 amino acids: CAISEIRAGGIQETQYF. DNA for the CDR3: TGTGCCATCAGTGAGATCAGGGCAGGGGGCATCCAAGAGACCCAGTACTTC.

The chain employs TRBV20-1 and TRBJ1-2; D gene uncertain. The germline V gene encodes CDR1 DFQATT and CDR2 SNEGSKA (reference sequence). The CDR3 sequence is 12 residues long. V lost 0 bases and J lost 8, with 10 bases in between. The CDR3 loop reads CSARDGPRGYTF. The CDR3 DNA follows: TGCAGTGCTAGAGATGGACCGAGGGGCTACACCTTC.